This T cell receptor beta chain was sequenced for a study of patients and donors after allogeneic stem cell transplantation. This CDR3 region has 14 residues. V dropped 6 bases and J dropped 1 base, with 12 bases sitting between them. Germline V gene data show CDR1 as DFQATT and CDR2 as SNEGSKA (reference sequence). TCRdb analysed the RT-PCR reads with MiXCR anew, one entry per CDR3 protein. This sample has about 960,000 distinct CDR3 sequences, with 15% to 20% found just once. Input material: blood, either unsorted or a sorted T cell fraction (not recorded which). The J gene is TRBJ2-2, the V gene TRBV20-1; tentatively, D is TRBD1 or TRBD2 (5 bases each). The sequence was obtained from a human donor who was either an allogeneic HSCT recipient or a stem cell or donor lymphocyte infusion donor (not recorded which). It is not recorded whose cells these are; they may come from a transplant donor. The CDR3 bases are TGCAGTGCCGGGGCAGGAGTGAACACCGGGGAGCTGTTTTTT. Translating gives CSAGAGVNTGELFF.